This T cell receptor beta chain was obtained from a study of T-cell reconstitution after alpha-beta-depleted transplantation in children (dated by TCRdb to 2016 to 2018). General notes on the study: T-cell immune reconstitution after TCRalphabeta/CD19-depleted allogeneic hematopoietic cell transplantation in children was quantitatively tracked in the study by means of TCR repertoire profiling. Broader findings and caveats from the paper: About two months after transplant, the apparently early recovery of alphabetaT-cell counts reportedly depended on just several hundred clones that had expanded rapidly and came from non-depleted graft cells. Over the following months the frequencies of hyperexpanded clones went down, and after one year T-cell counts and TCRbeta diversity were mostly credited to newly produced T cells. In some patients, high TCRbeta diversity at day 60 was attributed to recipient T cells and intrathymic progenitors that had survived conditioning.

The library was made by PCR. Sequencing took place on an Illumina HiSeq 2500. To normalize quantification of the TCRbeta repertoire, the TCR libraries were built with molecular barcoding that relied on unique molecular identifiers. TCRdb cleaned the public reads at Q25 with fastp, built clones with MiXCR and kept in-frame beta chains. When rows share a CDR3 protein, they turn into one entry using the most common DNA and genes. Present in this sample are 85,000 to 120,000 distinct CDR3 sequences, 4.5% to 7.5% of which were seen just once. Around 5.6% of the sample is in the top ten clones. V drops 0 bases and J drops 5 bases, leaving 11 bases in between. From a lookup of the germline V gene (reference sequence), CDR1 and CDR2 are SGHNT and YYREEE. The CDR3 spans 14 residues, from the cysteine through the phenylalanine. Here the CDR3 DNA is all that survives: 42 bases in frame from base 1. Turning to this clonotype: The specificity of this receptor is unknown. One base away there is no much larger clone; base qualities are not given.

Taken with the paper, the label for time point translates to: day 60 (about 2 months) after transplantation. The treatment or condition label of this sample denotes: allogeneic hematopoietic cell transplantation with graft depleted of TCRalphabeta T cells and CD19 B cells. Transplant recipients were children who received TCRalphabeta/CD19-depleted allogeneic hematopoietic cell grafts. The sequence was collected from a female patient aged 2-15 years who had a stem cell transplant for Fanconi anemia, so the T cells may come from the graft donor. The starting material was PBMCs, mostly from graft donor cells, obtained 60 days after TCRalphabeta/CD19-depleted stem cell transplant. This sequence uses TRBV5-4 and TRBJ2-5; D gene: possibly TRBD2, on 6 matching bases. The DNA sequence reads TGTGCCAGCAGCTTGGCTGCTAGCGAGGAGACCCAGTACTTC. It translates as CASSLAASEETQYF.